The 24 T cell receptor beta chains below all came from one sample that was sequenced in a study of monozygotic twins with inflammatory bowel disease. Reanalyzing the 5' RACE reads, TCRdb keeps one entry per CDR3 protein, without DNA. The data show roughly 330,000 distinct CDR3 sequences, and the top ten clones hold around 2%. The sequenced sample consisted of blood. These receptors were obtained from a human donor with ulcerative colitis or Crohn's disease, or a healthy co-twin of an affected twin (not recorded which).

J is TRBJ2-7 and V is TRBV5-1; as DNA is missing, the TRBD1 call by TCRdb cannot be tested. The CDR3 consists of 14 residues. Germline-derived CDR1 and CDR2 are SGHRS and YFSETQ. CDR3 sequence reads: CASSFTGGWDEQYF.

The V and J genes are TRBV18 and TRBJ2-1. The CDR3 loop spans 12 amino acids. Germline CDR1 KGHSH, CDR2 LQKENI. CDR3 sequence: CASSPKVDEQFF.

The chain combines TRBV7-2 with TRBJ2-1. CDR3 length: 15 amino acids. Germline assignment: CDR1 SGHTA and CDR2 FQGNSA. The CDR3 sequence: CASSLDRNFYNEQFF.

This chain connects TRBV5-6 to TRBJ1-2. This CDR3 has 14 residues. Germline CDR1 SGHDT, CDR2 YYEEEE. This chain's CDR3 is CASSWGSTNYGYTF.

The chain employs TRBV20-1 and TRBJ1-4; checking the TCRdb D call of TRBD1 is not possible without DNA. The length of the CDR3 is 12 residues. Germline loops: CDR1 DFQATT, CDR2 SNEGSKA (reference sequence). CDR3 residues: CSARRDSQKLFF.

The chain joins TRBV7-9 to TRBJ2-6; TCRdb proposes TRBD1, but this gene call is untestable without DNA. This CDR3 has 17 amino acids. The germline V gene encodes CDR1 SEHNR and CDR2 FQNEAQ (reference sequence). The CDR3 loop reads CASSLVDRPPGANVLTF.

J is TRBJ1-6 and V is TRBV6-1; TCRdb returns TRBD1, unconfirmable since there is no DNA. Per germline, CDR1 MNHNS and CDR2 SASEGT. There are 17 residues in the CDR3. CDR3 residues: CASSELPDIQYNSPLHF.

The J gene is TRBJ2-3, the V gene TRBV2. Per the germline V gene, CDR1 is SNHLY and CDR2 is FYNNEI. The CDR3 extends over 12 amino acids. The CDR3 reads CASSEATDTQYF. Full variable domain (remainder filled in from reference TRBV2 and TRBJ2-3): EPEVTQTPSHQVTQMGQEVILRCVPISNHLYFYWYRQILGQKVEFLVSFYNNEISEKSEIFDDQFSVERPDGSNFTLKIRSTKLEDSAMYFCASSEATDTQYFGPGTRLTVL.

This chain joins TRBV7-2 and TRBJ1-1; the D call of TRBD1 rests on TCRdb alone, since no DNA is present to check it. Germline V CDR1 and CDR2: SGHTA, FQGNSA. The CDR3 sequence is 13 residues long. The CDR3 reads CASSPPGHIEAFF.

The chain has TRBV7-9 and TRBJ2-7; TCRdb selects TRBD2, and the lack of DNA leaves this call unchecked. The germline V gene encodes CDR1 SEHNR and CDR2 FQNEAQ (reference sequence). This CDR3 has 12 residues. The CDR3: CASSLDGSEQYF.

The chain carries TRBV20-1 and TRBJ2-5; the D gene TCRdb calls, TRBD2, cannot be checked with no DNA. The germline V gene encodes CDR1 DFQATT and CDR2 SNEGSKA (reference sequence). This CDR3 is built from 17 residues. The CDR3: CSARAGLAGGRAETQYF.

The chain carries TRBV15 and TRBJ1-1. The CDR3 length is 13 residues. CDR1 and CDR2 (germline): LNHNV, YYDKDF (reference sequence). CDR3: CATSDSLDGEAFF.

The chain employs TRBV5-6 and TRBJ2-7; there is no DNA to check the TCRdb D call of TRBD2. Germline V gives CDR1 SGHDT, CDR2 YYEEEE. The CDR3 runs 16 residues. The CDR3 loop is CASSHGTREATYEQYF.

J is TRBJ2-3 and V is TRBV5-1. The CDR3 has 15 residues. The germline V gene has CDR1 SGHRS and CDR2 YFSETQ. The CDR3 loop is CASSRDFGSTDTQYF.

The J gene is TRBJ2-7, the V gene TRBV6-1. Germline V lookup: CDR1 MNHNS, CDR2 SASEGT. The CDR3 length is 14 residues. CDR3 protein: CASSEAHNRDEQYF.

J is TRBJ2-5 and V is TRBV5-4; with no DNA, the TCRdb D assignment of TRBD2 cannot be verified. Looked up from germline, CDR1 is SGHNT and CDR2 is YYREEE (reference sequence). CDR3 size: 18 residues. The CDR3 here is CASSFGLAGYPNQETQYF.

Here the CDR3 reads CASSAGPRETQYF. The rearrangement uses TRBV4-1 and TRBJ2-5; TCRdb picks TRBD2, but there is no DNA to check that call. Germline CDR1 MGHRA, CDR2 YSYEKL. The CDR3 spans 13 residues.

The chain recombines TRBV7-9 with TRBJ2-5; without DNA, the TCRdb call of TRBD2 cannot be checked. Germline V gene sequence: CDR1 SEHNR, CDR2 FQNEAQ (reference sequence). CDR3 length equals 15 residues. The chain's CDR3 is CASSLATSGSQTQYF. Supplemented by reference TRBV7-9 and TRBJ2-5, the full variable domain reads DTGVSQNPRHKITKRGQNVTFRCDPISEHNRLYWYRQTLGQGPEFLTYFQNEAQLEKSRLLSDRFSAERPKGSFSTLEIQRTEQGDSAMYLCASSLATSGSQTQYFGPGTRLLVL.

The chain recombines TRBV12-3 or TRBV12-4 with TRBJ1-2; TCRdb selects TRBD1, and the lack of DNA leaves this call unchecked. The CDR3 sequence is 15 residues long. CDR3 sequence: CASSYRDRDPPGYTF.

The CDR3: CASSPGGAGNTQYF. V gene TRBV18 combines with J gene TRBJ2-3; the TCRdb call, TRBD2, lacks DNA for checking. CDR1 and CDR2 from the germline V gene are KGHSH and LQKENI. CDR3 length: 14 amino acids.

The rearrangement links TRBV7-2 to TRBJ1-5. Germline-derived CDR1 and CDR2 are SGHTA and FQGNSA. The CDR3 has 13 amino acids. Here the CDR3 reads CASSPFNGQPQHF.

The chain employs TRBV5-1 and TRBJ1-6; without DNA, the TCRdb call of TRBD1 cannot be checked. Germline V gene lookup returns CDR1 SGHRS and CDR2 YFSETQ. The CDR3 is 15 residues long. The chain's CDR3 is CASKIVGQGDSPLHF. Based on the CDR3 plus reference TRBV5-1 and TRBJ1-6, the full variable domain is KAGVTQTPRYLIKTRGQQVTLSCSPISGHRSVSWYQQTPGQGLQFLFEYFSETQRNKGNFPGRFSGRQFSNSRSEMNVSTLELGDSALYLCASKIVGQGDSPLHFGNGTRLTVT.

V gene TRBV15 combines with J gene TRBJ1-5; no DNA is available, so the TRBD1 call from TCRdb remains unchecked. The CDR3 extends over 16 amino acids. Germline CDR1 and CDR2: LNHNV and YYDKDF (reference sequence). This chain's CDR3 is CATSRGRAGGGQPQHF.

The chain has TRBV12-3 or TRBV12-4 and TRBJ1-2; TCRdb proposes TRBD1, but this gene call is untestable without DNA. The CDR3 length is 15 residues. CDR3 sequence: CASSVNTGGASGYTF.